The TCR beta chain under discussion was sequenced for a study of control samples from healthy donors and cancer patients. Data came from immunoSEQ multiplex PCR; TCRdb stores just in-frame clones and leaves some out. The repertoire holds some 200,000 clones, with roughly 91% as singletons. Germline V lookup: CDR1 SGHRS, CDR2 YFSETQ. Trimming at V came to 5 bases and at J to 0 bases, leaving 4 bases not matched to a gene. CDR3 length: 15 residues. This sequence originates from a young man in good health. The chain joins TRBV5-1 to TRBJ2-2, with 7 bases aligning to TRBD1. Sequenced: blood. The DNA of the CDR3 is TGCGCCAGCAGACCGGGACAGCCGAACACCGGGGAGCTGTTTTTT. Residues: CASRPGQPNTGELFF.